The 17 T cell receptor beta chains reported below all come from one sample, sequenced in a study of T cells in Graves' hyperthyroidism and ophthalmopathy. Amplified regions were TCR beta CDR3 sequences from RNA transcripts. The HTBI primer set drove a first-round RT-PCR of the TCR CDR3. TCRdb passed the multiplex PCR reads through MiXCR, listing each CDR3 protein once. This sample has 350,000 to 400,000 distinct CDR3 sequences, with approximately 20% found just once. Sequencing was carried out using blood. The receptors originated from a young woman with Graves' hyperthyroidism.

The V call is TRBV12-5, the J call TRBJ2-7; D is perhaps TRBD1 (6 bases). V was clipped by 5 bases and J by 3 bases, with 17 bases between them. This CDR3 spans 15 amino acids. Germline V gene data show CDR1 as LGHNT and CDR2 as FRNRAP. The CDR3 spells CASGPNYDRRYEQYF. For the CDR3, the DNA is TGTGCTAGTGGTCCAAACTACGACAGGCGCTACGAGCAGTACTTC.

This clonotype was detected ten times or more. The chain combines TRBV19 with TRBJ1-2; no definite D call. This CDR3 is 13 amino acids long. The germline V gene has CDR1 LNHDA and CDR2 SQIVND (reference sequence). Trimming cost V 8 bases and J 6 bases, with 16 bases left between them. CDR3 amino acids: CASHSWDLDGYTF. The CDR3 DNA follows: TGTGCCAGTCATAGTTGGGATCTCGATGGCTACACCTTC. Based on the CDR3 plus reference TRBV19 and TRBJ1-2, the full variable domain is DGGITQSPKYLFRKEGQNVTLSCEQNLNHDAMYWYRQDPGQGLRLIYYSQIVNDFQKGDIAEGYSVSREKKESFPLTVTSAQKNPTAFYLCASHSWDLDGYTFGSGTRLTVV.

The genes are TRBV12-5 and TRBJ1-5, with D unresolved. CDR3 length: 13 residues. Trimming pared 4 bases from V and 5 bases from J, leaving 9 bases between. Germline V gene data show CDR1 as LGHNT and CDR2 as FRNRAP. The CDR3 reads CASGSGDYQPQHF. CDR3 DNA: TGTGCTAGTGGTTCCGGCGACTATCAGCCCCAGCATTTT.

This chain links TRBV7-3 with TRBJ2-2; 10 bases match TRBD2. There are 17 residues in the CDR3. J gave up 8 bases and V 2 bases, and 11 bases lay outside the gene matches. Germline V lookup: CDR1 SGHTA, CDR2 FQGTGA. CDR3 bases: TGTGCCAGCAGCTTATCCAGGACTAGCGGCTTTGGAGGGGAGCTGTTTTTT. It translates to CASSLSRTSGFGGELFF.

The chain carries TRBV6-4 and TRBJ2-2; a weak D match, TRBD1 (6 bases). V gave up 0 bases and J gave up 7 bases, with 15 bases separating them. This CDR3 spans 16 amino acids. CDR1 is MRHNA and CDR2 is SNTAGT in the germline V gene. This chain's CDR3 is CASSDSAGETGGELFF. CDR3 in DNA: TGTGCCAGCAGTGACTCGGCAGGGGAAACGGGCGGGGAGCTGTTTTTT.

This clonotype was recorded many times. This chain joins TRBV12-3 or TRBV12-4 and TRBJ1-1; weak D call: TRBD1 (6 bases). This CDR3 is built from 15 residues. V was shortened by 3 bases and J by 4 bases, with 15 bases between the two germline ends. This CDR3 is CASSFSGRGSTEAFF. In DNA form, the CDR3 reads TGTGCCAGCAGTTTTTCTGGCAGGGGAAGCACTGAAGCTTTCTTT.

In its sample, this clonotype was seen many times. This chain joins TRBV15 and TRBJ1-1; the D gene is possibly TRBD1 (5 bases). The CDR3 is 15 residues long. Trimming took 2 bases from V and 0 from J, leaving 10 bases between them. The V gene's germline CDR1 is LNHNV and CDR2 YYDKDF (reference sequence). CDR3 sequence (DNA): TGTGCCACCAGCAGAATCGACAGCATGAACACTGAAGCTTTCTTT. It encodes CATSRIDSMNTEAFF. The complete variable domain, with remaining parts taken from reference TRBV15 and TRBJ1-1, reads DAMVIQNPRYQVTQFGKPVTLSCSQTLNHNVMYWYQQKSSQAPKLLFHYYDKDFNNEADTPDNFQSRRPNTSFCFLDIRSPGLGDTAMYLCATSRIDSMNTEAFFGQGTRLTVV.

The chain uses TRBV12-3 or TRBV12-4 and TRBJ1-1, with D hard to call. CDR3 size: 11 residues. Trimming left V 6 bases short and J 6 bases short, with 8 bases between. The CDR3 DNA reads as TGTGCCAGCAGCCGAAGGGCTGAAGCTTTCTTT. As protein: CASSRRAEAFF.

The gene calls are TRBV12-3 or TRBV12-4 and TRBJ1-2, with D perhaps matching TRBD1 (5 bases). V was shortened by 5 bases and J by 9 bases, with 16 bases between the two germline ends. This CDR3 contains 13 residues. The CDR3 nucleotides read TGTGCCAGCAGTCGCTCCGACAGCGGTAGCTACACCTTC. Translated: CASSRSDSGSYTF.

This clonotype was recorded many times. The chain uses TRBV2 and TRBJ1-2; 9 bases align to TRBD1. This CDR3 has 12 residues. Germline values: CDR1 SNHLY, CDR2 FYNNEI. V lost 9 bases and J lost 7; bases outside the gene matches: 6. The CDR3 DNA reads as TGTGCCAGGGGACAGGGCATGGGTGGCTACACCTTC. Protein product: CARGQGMGGYTF.

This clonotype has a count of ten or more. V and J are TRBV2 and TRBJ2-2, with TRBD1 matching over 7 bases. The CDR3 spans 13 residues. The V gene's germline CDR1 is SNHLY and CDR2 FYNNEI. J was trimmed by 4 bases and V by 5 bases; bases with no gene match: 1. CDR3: CASSPGGTGELFF. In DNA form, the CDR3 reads TGTGCCAGCAGTCCAGGGGGCACCGGGGAGCTGTTTTTT.

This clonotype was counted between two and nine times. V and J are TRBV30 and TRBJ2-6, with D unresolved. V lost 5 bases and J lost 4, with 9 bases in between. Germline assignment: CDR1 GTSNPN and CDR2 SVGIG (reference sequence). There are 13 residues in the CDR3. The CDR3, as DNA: TGTGCCTGGGGGGTGGCCGGGGCCAACGTCCTGACTTTC. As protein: CAWGVAGANVLTF.

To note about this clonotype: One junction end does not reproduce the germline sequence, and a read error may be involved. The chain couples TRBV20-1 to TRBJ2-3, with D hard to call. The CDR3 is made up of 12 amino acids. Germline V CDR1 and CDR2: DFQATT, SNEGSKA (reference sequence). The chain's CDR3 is CSATGLTYTHYF. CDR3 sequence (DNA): TGCAGTGCTACTGGGTTGACATATACGCATTATTTT.

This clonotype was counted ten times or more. The CDR3 here is CASTTNSGNTIYF. CDR3 DNA: TGTGCCAGCACGACGAACTCTGGAAACACCATATATTTT. The V and J genes are TRBV6-2 or TRBV6-3 and TRBJ1-3; D uncertain. In germline, CDR1 is MNHEY, CDR2 SVGEGT. The CDR3 is made up of 13 amino acids. V was shortened by 7 bases and J by 0 bases, with 7 bases between the two germline ends.

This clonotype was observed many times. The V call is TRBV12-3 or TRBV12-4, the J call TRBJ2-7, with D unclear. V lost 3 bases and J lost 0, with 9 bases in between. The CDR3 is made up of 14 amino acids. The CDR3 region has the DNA TGTGCCAGCAGTTTCTTCAGGAGCTCCTACGAGCAGTACTTC. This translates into CASSFFRSSYEQYF.

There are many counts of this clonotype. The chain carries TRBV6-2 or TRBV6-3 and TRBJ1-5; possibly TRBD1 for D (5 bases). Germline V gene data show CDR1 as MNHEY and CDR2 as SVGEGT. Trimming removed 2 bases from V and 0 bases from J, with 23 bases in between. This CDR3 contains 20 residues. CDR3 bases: TGTGCCAGCAGTTACGGTCAGGCGGGGGATTTGGGTTATAGCAATCAGCCCCAGCATTTT. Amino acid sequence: CASSYGQAGDLGYSNQPQHF.

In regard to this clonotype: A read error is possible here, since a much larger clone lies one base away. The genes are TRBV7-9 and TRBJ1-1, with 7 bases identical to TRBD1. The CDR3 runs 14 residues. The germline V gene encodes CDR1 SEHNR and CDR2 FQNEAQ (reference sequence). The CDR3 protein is CASSSIQGNTESFF. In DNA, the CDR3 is TGTGCCAGCAGCTCTATACAGGGGAACACTGAATCTTTCTTT.